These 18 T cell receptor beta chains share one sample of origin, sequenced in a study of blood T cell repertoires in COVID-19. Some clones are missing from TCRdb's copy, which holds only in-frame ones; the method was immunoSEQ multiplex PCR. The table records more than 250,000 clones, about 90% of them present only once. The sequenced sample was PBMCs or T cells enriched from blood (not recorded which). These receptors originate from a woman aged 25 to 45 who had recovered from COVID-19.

Here the CDR3 reads CASSLSQGTNYGYTF. The CDR3 nucleotides read TGTGCCAGCAGTTTATCCCAGGGAACTAACTATGGCTACACCTTC. The V and J genes are TRBV27 and TRBJ1-2; TRBD1 is a possible D gene (5 bases). Trimming pared 0 bases from V and 0 bases from J, leaving 8 bases between. The CDR3 loop spans 15 amino acids. Germline-derived CDR1 and CDR2 are MNHEY and SMNVEV (reference sequence).

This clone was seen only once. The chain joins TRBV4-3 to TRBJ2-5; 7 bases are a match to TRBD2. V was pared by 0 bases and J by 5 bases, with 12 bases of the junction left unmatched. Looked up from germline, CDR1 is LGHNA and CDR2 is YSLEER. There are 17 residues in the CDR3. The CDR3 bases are TGCGCCAGCAGCCAAGATGCCTCCGGAGGGGAGGGTGAGACCCAGTACTTC. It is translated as CASSQDASGGEGETQYF.

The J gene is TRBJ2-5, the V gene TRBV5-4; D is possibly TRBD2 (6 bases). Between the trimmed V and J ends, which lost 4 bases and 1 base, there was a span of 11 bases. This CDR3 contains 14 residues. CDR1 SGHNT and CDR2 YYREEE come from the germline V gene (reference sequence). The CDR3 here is CASSHLGLQETQYF. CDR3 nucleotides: TGTGCCAGCAGCCACTTGGGACTCCAAGAGACCCAGTACTTC.

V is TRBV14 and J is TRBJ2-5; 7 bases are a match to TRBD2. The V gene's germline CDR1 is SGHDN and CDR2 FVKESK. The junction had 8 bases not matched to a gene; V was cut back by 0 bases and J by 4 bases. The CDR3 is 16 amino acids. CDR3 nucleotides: TGTGCCAGCAGCCAAGATCGGGGGGTCCCCCGAGAGACCCAGTACTTC. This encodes CASSQDRGVPRETQYF.

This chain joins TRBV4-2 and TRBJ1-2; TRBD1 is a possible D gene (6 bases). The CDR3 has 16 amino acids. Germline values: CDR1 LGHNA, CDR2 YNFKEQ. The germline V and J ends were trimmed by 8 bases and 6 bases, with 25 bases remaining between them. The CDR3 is CASALRGGGRRNGYTF. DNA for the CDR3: TGTGCCAGCGCCTTACGGGGAGGGGGACGTAGAAATGGCTACACCTTC.

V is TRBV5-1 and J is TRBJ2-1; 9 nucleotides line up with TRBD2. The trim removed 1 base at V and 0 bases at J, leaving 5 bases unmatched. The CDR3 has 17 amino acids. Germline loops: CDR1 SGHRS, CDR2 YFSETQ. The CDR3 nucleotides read TGCGCCAGCAGCTTGAATCTAGCGGGGAGCTCCTACAATGAGCAGTTCTTC. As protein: CASSLNLAGSSYNEQFF.

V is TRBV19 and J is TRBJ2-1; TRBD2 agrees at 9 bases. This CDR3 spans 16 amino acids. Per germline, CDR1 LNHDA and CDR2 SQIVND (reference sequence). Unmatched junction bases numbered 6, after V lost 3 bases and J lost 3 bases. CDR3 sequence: CASSIIAGAFYNEQFF. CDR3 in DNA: TGTGCCAGTAGTATTATAGCGGGGGCCTTCTACAATGAGCAGTTCTTC.

Here the CDR3 DNA reads TGCGCCAGCAGCTTGACCAGGGAGGGGGAAAAACTGTTTTTT. It encodes CASSLTREGEKLFF. The rearrangement uses TRBV5-1 and TRBJ1-4; a possible D gene is TRBD1 (5 bases). The CDR3 is made up of 14 amino acids. The V and J ends lost 1 base and 8 bases respectively, with 12 bases between them. Germline V gene data show CDR1 as SGHRS and CDR2 as YFSETQ.

CDR3 loop: CASSPGDRANYGYTF. The CDR3 coding sequence is TGCGCCAGCAGCCCTGGAGACAGAGCTAACTATGGCTACACCTTC. The genes are TRBV4-1 and TRBJ1-2; a weak D match, TRBD1 (5 bases). The CDR3 is 15 amino acids. Deletions cut 4 bases from V and 0 bases from J, with 12 bases between. Germline V gene data show CDR1 as MGHRA and CDR2 as YSYEKL.

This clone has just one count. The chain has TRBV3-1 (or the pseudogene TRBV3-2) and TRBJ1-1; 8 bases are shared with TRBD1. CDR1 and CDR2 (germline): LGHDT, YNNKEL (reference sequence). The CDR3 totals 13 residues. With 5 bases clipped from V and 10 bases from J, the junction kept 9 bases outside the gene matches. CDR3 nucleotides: TGTGCCAGCAGCGGGACAGGCTGGAGGGGAGCTTTCTTT. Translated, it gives CASSGTGWRGAFF.

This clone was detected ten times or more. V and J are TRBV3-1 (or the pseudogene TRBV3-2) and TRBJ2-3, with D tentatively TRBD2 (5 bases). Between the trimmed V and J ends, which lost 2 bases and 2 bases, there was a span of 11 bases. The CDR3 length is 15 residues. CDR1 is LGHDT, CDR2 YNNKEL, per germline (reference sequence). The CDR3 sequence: CASSQSSRLTDTQYF. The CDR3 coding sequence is TGTGCCAGCAGCCAATCTAGCAGACTCACAGATACGCAGTATTTT.

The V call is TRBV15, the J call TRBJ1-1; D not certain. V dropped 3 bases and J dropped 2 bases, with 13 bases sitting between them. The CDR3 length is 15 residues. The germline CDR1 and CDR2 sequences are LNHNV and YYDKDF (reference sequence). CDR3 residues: CATSRPDRLNTEAFF. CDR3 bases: TGTGCCACCAGCAGGCCCGACCGACTCAACACTGAAGCTTTCTTT.

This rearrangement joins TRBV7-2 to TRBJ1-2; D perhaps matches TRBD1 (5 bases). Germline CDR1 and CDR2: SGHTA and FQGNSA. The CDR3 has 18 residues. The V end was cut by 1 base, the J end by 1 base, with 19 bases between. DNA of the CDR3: TGTGCCAGCAGCTTAGAGACTTGGAGACAGATACATAACTATGGCTACACCTTC. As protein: CASSLETWRQIHNYGYTF. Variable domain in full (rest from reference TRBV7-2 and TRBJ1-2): GAGVSQSPSNKVTEKGKDVELRCDPISGHTALYWYRQSLGQGLEFLIYFQGNSAPDKSGLPSDRFSAERTGGSVSTLTIQRTQQEDSAVYLCASSLETWRQIHNYGYTFGSGTRLTVV.

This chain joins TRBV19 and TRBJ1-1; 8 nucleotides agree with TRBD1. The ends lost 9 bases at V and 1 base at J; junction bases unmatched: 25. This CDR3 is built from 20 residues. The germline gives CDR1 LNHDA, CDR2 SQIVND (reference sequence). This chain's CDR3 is CASPPPPARPTGEANTEAFF. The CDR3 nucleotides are TGTGCCAGCCCCCCTCCCCCAGCTCGACCGACAGGGGAAGCGAACACTGAAGCTTTCTTT.

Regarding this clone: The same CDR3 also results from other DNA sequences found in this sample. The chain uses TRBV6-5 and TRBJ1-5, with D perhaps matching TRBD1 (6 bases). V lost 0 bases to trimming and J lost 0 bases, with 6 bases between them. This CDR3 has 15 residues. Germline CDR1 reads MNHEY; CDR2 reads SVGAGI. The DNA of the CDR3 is TGTGCCAGCAGTTACTCAGGGGGTAGCAATCAGCCCCAGCATTTT. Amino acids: CASSYSGGSNQPQHF.

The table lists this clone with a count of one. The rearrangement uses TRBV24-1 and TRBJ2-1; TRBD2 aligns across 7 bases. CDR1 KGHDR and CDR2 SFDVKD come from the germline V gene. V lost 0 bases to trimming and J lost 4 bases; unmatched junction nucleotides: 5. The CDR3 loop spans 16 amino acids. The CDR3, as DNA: TGTGCCACCAGTGATTTGGAAAGCGGGGCATACAATGAGCAGTTCTTC. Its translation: CATSDLESGAYNEQFF.

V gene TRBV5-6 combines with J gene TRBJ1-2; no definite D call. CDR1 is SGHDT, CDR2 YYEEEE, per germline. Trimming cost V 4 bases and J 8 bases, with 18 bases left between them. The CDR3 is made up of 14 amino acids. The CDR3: CASSPSRGDRGYTF. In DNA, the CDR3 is TGTGCCAGCAGCCCGTCTCGAGGCGACCGAGGCTACACCTTC.

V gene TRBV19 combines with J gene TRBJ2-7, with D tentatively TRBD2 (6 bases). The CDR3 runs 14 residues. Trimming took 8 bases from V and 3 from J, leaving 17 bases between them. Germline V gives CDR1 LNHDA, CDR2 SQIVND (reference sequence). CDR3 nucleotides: TGTGCCAGTTCAGTCCTTGGGGGGAGCTACGAGCAGTACTTC. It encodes CASSVLGGSYEQYF.